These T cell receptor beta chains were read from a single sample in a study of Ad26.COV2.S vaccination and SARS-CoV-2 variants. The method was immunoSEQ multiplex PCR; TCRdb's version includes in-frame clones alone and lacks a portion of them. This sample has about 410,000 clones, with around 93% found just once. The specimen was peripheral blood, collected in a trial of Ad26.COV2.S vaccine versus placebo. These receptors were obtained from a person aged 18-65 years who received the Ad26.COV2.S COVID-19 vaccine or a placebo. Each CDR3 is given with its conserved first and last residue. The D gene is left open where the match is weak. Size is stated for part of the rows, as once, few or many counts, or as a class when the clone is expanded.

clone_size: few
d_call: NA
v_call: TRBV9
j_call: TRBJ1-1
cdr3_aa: CASSAHSELNTEAFF
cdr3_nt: TGTGCCAGCAGCGCCCACTCAGAATTGAACACTGAAGCTTTCTTT

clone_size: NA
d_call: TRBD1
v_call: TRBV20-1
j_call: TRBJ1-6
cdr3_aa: CSASDREISPLHF
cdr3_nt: TGCAGTGCTAGTGACAGGGAAATTTCACCCCTCCACTTT

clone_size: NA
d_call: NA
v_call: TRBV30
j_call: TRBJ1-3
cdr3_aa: CAWGSTGNTIYF
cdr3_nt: TGTGCCTGGGGGAGTACCGGAAACACCATATATTTT

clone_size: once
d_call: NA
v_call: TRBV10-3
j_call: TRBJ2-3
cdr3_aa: CAIREIITDTQYF
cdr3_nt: TGTGCCATCAGGGAGATAATCACAGATACGCAGTATTTT

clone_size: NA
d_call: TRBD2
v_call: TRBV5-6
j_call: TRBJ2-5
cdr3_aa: CASSSTSRRETQYF
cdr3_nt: TGTGCCAGCAGCTCGACTAGCCGGAGAGAGACCCAGTACTTC

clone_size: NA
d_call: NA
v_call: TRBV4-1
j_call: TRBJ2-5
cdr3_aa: CASSPYELTGGGETQYF
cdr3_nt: TGCGCCAGCAGCCCGTACGAATTAACGGGTGGTGGGGAGACCCAGTACTTC

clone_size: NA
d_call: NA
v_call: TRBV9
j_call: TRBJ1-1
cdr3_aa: CASSQQGSEAFF
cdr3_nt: TGTGCCAGCAGCCAACAGGGTTCTGAAGCTTTCTTT

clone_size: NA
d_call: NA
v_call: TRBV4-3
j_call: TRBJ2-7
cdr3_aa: CASSLRQNPSYEQYF
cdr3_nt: TGCGCCAGCAGCCTGCGCCAGAATCCCTCCTACGAGCAGTACTTC

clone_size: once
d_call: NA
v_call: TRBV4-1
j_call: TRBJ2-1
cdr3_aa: CASSQDKLGRSYNEQFF
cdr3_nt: TGCGCCAGCAGCCAAGATAAGCTAGGACGATCCTACAATGAGCAGTTCTTC

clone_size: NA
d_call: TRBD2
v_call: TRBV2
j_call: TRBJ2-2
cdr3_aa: CASSDLRRLLAGENTGELFF
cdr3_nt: TGTGCCAGCAGTGACCTAAGACGGTTACTAGCGGGGGAAAACACCGGGGAGCTGTTTTTT

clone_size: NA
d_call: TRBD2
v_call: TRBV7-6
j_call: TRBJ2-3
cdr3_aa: CASSSHGGAIQTDTQYF
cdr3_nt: TGTGCCAGCAGCTCGCACGGGGGGGCCATTCAGACAGATACGCAGTATTTT

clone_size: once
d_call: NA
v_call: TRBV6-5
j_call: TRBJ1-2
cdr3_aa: CASTRGGRGYTF
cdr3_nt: TGTGCCAGCACGAGGGGGGGACGAGGCTACACCTTC

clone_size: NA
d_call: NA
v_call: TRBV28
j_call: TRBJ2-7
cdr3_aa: CASSSGGFYEQYF
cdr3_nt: TGTGCCAGCAGTTCCGGGGGTTTCTACGAGCAGTACTTC

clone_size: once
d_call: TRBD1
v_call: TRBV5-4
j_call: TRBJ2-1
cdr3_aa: CASSLDTVFRDRGRDEQFF
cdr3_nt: TGTGCCAGCAGCTTAGATACGGTCTTCAGGGACAGGGGGAGGGATGAGCAGTTCTTC

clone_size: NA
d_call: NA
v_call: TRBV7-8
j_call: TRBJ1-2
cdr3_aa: CASGQDLNYGYTF
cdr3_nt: TGTGCCAGCGGCCAGGATCTCAACTATGGCTACACCTTC

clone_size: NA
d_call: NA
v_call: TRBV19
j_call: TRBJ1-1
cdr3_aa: CASSIGRTEAFF
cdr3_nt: TGTGCCAGTAGTATAGGCCGGACTGAAGCTTTCTTT

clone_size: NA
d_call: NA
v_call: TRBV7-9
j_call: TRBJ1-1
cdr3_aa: CASSPGQVNTEAFF
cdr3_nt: TGTGCCAGCAGCCCGGGACAAGTGAACACTGAAGCTTTCTTT

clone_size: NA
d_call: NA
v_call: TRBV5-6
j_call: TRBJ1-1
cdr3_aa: CASSLTGPPREAFF
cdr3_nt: TGTGCCAGCAGCTTGACCGGGCCACCCAGGGAGGCTTTCTTT

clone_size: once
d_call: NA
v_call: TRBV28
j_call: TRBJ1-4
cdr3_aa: CASRMTGLTNEKLFF
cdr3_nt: TGTGCCAGCAGAATGACAGGCCTAACTAATGAAAAACTGTTTTTT

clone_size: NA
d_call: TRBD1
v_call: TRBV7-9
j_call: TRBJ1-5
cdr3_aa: CASSSRGGGNQPQHF
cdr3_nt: TGTGCCAGCAGCTCCAGGGGGGGTGGCAATCAGCCCCAGCATTTT

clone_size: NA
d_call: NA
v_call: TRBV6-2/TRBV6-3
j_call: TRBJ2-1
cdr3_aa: CASSSAARGLRGNEQFF
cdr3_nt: TGTGCCAGCAGTTCTGCTGCGCGGGGCCTTAGGGGCAATGAGCAGTTCTTC

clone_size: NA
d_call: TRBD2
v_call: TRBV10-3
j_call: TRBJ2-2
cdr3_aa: CAISVFGGASRNTGELFF
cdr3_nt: TGTGCCATCAGTGTCTTCGGGGGGGCCTCTCGAAACACCGGGGAGCTGTTTTTT

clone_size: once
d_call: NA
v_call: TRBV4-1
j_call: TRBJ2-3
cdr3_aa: CASSPLLESADTQYF
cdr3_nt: TGCGCCAGCAGCCCACTCCTAGAGAGTGCAGATACGCAGTATTTT

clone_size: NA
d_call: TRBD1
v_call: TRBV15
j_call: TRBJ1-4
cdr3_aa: CATSRDTGEGATNEKLFF
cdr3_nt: TGTGCCACCAGCAGAGATACAGGGGAAGGAGCAACTAATGAAAAACTGTTTTTT

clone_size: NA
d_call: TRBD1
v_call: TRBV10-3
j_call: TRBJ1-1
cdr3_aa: CAIRPGTGRYDTEAFF
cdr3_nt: TGTGCCATCAGACCCGGGACAGGGCGCTACGACACTGAAGCTTTCTTT

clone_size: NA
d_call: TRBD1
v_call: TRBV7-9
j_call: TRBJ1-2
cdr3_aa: CASSPLPGQGGYGYTF
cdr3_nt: TGTGCCAGCAGCCCACTTCCGGGACAGGGTGGCTATGGCTACACCTTC

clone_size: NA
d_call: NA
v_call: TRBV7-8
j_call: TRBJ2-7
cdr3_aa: CASSLLDGSYEQYF
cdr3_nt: TGTGCCAGCAGCTTGTTGGACGGCTCCTACGAGCAGTACTTC

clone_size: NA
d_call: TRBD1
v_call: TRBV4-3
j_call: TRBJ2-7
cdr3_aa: CASSQDPGGVVYEQYF
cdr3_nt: TGCGCCAGCAGCCAAGATCCAGGGGGCGTAGTCTACGAGCAGTACTTC

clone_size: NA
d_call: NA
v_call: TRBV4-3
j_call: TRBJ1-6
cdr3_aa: CASSLEGVSSPLHF
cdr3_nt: TGCGCCAGCAGCCTAGAAGGGGTTAGTTCACCCCTCCACTTT

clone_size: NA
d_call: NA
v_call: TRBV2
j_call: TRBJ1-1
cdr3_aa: CASSAVEVTNTEAFF
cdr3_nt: TGTGCCAGCAGCGCGGTAGAAGTAACGAACACTGAAGCTTTCTTT

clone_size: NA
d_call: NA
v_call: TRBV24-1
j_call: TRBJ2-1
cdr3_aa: CATSDRWNSYNEQFF
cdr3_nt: TGTGCCACCAGTGATAGGTGGAACTCCTACAATGAGCAGTTCTTC

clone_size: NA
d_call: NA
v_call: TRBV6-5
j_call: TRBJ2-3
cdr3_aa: CASSLGLGADTQYF
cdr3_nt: TGTGCCAGCAGCCTGGGGCTCGGCGCAGATACGCAGTATTTT

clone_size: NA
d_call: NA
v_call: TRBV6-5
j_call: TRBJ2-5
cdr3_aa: CASSYVGGRETQYF
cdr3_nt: TGTGCCAGCAGTTACGTAGGCGGACGGGAGACCCAGTACTTC

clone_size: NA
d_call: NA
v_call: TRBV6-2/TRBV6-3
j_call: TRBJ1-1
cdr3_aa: CASSFAQIQTGAFF
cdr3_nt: TGTGCCAGCAGTTTTGCGCAGATTCAAACGGGAGCTTTCTTT

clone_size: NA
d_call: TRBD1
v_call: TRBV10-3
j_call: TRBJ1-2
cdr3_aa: CAISAKADRGGGYTF
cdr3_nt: TGTGCCATCAGCGCAAAGGCAGACAGGGGCGGGGGCTACACCTTC

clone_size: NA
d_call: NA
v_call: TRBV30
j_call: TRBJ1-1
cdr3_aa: CAGRRDTNTEAFF
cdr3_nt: TGTGCCGGCAGACGTGACACGAACACTGAAGCTTTCTTT

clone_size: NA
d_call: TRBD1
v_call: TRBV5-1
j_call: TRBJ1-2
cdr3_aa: CASSLDYRGGYGYTF
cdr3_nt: TGCGCCAGCAGCTTGGATTACAGGGGAGGCTATGGCTACACCTTC

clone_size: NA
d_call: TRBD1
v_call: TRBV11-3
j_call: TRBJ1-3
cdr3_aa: CASSVGQSGNTIYF
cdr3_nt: TGTGCCAGCAGCGTGGGACAGTCTGGAAACACCATATATTTT

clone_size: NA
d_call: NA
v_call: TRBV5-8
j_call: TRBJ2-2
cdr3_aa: CASSLFVSGGTGELFF
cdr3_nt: TGTGCCAGCAGCTTGTTTGTGTCAGGGGGGACCGGGGAGCTGTTTTTT

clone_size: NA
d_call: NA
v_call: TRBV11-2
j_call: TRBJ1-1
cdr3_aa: CASSLAVKVAEAFF
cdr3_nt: TGTGCCAGCAGCTTAGCCGTTAAGGTTGCTGAAGCTTTCTTT

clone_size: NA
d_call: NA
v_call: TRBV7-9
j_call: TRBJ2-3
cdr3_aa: CASSPSDPGADTQYF
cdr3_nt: TGTGCCAGCAGCCCCTCTGACCCTGGGGCAGATACGCAGTATTTT

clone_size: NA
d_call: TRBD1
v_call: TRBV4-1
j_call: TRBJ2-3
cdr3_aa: CASSPTGVPTGDTDTQYF
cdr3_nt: TGCGCCAGCAGCCCCACAGGGGTCCCAACTGGGGACACAGATACGCAGTATTTT

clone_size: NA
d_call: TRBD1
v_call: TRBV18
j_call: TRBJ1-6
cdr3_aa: CASSLGTGSNSPLHF
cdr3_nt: TGTGCCAGCTCCCTCGGGACAGGGTCTAATTCACCCCTCCACTTT

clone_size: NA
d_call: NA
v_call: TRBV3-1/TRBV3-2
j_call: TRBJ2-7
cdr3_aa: CASSPGNSKYEQYF
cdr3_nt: TGTGCCAGCAGCCCCGGTAATTCAAAATACGAGCAGTACTTC

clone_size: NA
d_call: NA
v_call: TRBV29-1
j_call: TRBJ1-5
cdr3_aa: CSVEWRVRGGESNQPQHF
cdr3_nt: TGCAGCGTTGAATGGAGGGTTCGGGGGGGTGAAAGCAATCAGCCCCAGCATTTT

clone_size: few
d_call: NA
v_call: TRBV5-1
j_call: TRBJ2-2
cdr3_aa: CASSLEGGELFF
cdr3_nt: TGCGCCAGCAGCTTAGAGGGCGGGGAGCTGTTTTTT

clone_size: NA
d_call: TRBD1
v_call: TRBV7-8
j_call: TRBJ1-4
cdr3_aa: CASSPVGQGRGEKLFF
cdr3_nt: TGTGCCAGCAGCCCGGTTGGACAGGGGCGCGGTGAAAAACTGTTTTTT

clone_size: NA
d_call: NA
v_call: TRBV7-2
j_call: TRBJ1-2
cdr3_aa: CASSETPGLSYGYTF
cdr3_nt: TGTGCCAGCAGCGAAACCCCGGGACTGAGCTATGGCTACACCTTC

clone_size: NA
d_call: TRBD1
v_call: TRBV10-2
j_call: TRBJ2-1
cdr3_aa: CASSVATGVYNEQFF
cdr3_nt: TGCGCCAGCAGTGTTGCGACAGGGGTTTACAATGAGCAGTTCTTC

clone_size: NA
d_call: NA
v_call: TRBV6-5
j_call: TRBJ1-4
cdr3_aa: CASYQDRDEKLFF
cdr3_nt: TGTGCCAGCTACCAAGACCGGGATGAAAAACTGTTTTTT

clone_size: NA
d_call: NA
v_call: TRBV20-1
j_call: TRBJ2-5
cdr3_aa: CSAMVEETQYF
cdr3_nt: TGCAGTGCTATGGTAGAAGAGACCCAGTACTTC

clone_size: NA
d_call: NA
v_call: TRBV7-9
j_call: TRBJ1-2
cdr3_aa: CASSLATVYYGYTF
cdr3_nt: TGTGCCAGCAGCTTAGCGACCGTATACTATGGCTACACCTTC

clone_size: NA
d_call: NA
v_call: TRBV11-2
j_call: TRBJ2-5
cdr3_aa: CASSLRVRGLSETQYF
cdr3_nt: TGTGCCAGCAGCTTAAGAGTTAGGGGTCTTTCGGAGACCCAGTACTTC

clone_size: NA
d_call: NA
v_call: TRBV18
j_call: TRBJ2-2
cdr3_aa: CASSRTFDGELFF
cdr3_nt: TGTGCCAGCTCACGGACGTTTGACGGGGAGCTGTTTTTT